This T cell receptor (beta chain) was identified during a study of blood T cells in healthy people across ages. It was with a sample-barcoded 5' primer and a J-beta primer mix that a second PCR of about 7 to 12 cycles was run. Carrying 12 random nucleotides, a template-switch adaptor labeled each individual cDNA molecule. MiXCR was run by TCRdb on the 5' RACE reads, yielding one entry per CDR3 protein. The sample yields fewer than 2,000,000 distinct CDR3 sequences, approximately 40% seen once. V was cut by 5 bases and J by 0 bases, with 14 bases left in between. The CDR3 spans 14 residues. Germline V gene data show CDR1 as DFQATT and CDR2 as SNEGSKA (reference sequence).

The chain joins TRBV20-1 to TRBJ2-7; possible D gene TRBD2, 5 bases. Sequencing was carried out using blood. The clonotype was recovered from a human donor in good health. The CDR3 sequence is CSALPRESSYEQYF. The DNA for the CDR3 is TGCAGTGCTCTGCCGAGGGAGAGCTCCTACGAGCAGTACTTC.